This passage covers 10 T cell receptor beta chains from one sample sequenced in a study of T cells in women clearing cervical HPV infection. The table came from immunoSEQ multiplex PCR; TCRdb's copy has only in-frame clones and leaves some out. The repertoire shows about 30,000 clones; the top ten hold under 4%. Sequencing was carried out using blood buffy coat. These receptors were taken from a woman aged 18-70 years with a cervical HPV16 infection that either progressed to CIN3+ or cleared (not recorded which).

With respect to this clone: Read data end 3 residues before the CDR3 end; the end is taken from the germline J gene. J is TRBJ1-1 and V is TRBV6-1; 9 bases align to TRBD1. The CDR3 consists of 15 residues. CDR1 is MNHNS, CDR2 SASEGT, per germline. Trimming at V came to 3 bases and at J to 3 bases, leaving 5 bases not matched to a gene. The CDR3 is CASSDQTGGHTEAFF. Incomplete CDR3 DNA: TGTGCCAGCAGTGATCAAACAGGGGGCCACACTGAA.

Of note for this clone: The read terminates 3 residues ahead of where the CDR3 ends, so the germline J gene completes it. The rearrangement links TRBV23-1 to TRBJ1-5, with D unresolved. TRBV23-1 qualifies as an ORF whose function is uncertain. The germline V and J ends were trimmed by 7 bases and 1 base, with 14 bases remaining between them. The CDR3 contains 15 residues. This CDR3 reads CASNSVRWSNQPQHF. The sequenced CDR3 bases are TGCGCCAGCAATAGCGTCCGTTGGAGCAATCAGCCC.

Turning to this clone: Coverage ceases 3 residues before the CDR3 finishes, and the germline J gene fills in the end. V and J are TRBV5-1 and TRBJ2-1; D uncertain. This CDR3 region has 13 residues. Germline CDR1 SGHRS, CDR2 YFSETQ. The V end was cut by 4 bases, the J end by 5 bases, with 10 bases between. The chain's CDR3 is CASSLRLDNEQFF. The sequenced part of the CDR3 DNA is TGCGCCAGCAGCCTGAGACTGGACAATGAG.

To note about this clone: The read ends 3 residues shy of where the CDR3 ends; the end is completed using the germline J gene. V and J are TRBV11-2 and TRBJ1-1, with D perhaps matching TRBD1 (5 bases). Germline CDR1 SGHAT, CDR2 FQNNGV. The V and J ends lost 5 bases and 3 bases respectively, with 10 bases between them. The CDR3 is 13 residues long. CDR3 bases read: TGTGCCAGCAGCGGCAGGGTGTACACTGAA. It specifies CASSGRVYTE. The whole CDR3 reads CASSGRVYTEAFF.

A note on this clone: The junction shows a germline mismatch at one end, possibly a read error. The sequenced fragment ends 3 residues before the CDR3 boundary, so the rest is inferred from the germline J gene. Other DNA sequences in the same sample also yield this CDR3. V gene TRBV7-2 combines with J gene TRBJ1-3; TRBD1 matches 8 bases. CDR1 is SGHTA and CDR2 is FQGNSA in the germline V gene. This CDR3 has 14 amino acids. CDR3 residues: CASSLGRGRDTIYF. Partial CDR3 DNA: TGTGCCAGCAGCTTAGGCAGGGGGCGAGACACG.

A word on this clone: The DNA ends 3 residues before the CDR3 does, and the rest of the CDR3 is filled in from the germline J gene. The gene calls are TRBV7-9 and TRBJ2-7; perhaps TRBD1 as D (6 bases). The CDR3 has 15 amino acids. The V end lost 5 bases, the J end lost 3 bases, and 17 bases lay between the germline ends. The V gene's germline CDR1 is SEHNR and CDR2 FQNEAQ (reference sequence). CDR3 residues: CASSRRRTEGYEQYF. The sequenced CDR3 bases are TGTGCCAGCAGCCGCCGCCGGACAGAAGGCTACGAG.

Of note for this clone: With the read ending 3 residues before the CDR3 end, the germline J gene is used to fill in that end. This chain joins TRBV7-3 and TRBJ2-1; 9 bases map to TRBD2. V lost 1 base to trimming and J lost 8 bases; unmatched junction nucleotides: 6. CDR1 and CDR2 from the germline V gene are SGHTA and FQGTGA. The CDR3 sequence is 15 residues long. The CDR3 spells CASSLIVSGSYEQFF. Partial CDR3 DNA: TGTGCCAGCAGCTTAATTGTTAGCGGGAGCTATGAG.

In the case of this clone: The observed sequence ends 3 residues before the CDR3 terminus, with the missing tail filled in from the germline J gene. The chain couples TRBV27 to TRBJ2-7; the match to TRBD2 covers 7 bases. The CDR3 totals 14 residues. V dropped 6 bases and J dropped 6; count of bases not matched to a gene: 11. Germline values: CDR1 MNHEY, CDR2 SMNVEV (reference sequence). The sequenced CDR3 bases are TGTGCCAGCAGGCGCGGGGAGGGTAGAGGCGAG. Its protein is CASRRGEGRGE. The whole CDR3 is CASRRGEGRGEQYF.

CDR3 sequence reads: CAWRLAGGDRTDTQYF. The sequenced part of the CDR3 DNA is TGTGCCTGGAGACTAGCGGGAGGTGATAGGACAGATACG. The V and J genes are TRBV30 and TRBJ2-3; 12 nucleotides line up with TRBD2. With the read ending 3 residues before the CDR3 end, the germline J gene is used to fill in that end. The length of the CDR3 is 16 residues. Losses at the gene ends were 3 bases for V and 3 bases for J; bases not matched to a gene: 7. Per the germline V gene, CDR1 is GTSNPN and CDR2 is SVGIG (reference sequence).

The covered CDR3 bases are TGTGCCACCAGTGATCCGAACAGGGACTCCTACGAG. The encoded protein is CATSDPNRDSYE. The whole CDR3 reads CATSDPNRDSYEQYF. The rearrangement uses TRBV24-1 and TRBJ2-7; TRBD1 might be the D (6 bases). With the read ending 3 residues before the CDR3 end, the germline J gene is used to fill in that end. From germline, CDR1 is KGHDR and CDR2 SFDVKD. CDR3 length: 15 residues. Trimming stripped 3 bases from V and 0 bases from J, with 11 bases between.